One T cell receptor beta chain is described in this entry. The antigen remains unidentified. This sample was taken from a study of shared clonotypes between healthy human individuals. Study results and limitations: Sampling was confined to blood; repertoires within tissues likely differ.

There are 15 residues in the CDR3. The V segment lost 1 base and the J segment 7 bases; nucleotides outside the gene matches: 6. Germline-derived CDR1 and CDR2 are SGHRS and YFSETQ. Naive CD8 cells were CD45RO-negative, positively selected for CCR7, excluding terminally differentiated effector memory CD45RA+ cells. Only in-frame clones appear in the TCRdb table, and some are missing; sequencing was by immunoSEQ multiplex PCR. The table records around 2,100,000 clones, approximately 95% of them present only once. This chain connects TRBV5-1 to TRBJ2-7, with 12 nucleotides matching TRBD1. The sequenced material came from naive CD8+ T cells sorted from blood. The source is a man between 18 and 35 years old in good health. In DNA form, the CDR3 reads TGCGCCAGCAGCTTGCGCGGGACAGGGGGCTGGGAGCAGTACTTC. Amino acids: CASSLRGTGGWEQYF.